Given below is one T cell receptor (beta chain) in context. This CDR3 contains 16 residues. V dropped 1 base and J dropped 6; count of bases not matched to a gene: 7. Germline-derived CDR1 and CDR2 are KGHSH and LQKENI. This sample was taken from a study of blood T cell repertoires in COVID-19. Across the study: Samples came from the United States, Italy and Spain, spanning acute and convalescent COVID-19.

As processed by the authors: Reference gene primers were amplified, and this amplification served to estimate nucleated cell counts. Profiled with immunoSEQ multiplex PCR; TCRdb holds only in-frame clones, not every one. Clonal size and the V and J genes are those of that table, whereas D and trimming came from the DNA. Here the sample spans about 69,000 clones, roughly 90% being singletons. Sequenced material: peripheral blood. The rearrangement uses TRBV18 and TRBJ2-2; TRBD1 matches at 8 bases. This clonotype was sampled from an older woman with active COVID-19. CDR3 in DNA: TGTGCCAGCTCACCACGCCCGACAGGGGACTCCGGGGAGCTGTTTTTT. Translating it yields CASSPRPTGDSGELFF.